The 14 T cell receptor beta chains reported below all come from one sample, sequenced in a study of blood T cell repertoires in COVID-19. Generated by immunoSEQ multiplex PCR, the TCRdb table keeps only in-frame clones and is missing some. The sample has about 250,000 clones, about four fifths seen once. The sequencing sample was made of peripheral blood. These receptors were obtained from a man older than 75 with acute or convalescent COVID-19.

The rearrangement joins TRBV7-2 to TRBJ2-1, with a tentative D call TRBD2 (6 bases). Looked up from germline, CDR1 is SGHTA and CDR2 is FQGNSA. The CDR3 is 16 amino acids. V lost 6 bases and J lost 3, with 18 bases in between. CDR3 nucleotides: TGTGCCAGCAGGCGTCAGCTAGCGCGAGACTACAATGAGCAGTTCTTC. It specifies CASRRQLARDYNEQFF.

The rearrangement uses TRBV24-1 and TRBJ2-1; D gene ambiguous. This CDR3 is built from 16 residues. The germline V gene encodes CDR1 KGHDR and CDR2 SFDVKD. Deletions cut 4 bases from V and 6 bases from J, with 18 bases between. DNA of the CDR3: TGTGCCACCAGTGACACAACGAGGTTTATGGTCAATGAGCAGTTCTTC. Amino acid sequence: CATSDTTRFMVNEQFF.

J is TRBJ2-3 and V is TRBV7-9; weak D call: TRBD2 (6 bases). The CDR3 spans 14 residues. V was shortened by 4 bases and J by 8 bases, with 16 bases between the two germline ends. CDR1 and CDR2 from the germline V gene are SEHNR and FQNEAQ (reference sequence). The CDR3 here is CASSSPGLGGTQYF. DNA of the CDR3: TGTGCCAGCAGCTCCCCGGGACTCGGGGGTACGCAGTATTTT.

This clone appeared a single time. This chain links TRBV6-1 with TRBJ1-6; 8 bases map to TRBD1. CDR1 and CDR2 from the germline V gene are MNHNS and SASEGT. This CDR3 is 16 amino acids long. V lost 2 bases and J lost 7; bases outside the gene matches: 7. DNA for the CDR3: TGTGCCAGCAGTGAAAGATCGGCAGGGGGCAATTCACCCCTCCACTTT. Its translation is CASSERSAGGNSPLHF.

This clone is a singleton in its sample. The rearrangement uses TRBV5-1 and TRBJ2-7; a weak D match, TRBD1 (5 bases). CDR3 size: 13 residues. Trimming stripped 0 bases from V and 9 bases from J, with 13 bases between. Per germline, CDR1 SGHRS and CDR2 YFSETQ. CDR3 sequence: CASSLGQPNRQYF. CDR3 nucleotide sequence: TGCGCCAGCAGCTTGGGACAGCCCAATAGGCAGTACTTC.

The DNA for the CDR3 is TGTGCCAGCAGCCTCATCTGGGACAGGGGGCTAACTAACTATGGCTACACCTTC. It encodes CASSLIWDRGLTNYGYTF. The chain is built from TRBV21-1 and TRBJ1-2; whether TRBD1, the table's D call, matches the DNA was not checked. TRBV21-1 is listed as a pseudogene. The CDR3 extends over 18 amino acids.

The rearrangement joins TRBV11-2 to TRBJ2-1; TRBD2 matches 8 bases. Germline CDR1 and CDR2: SGHAT and FQNNGV. CDR3 length: 16 amino acids. The V and J ends lost 0 bases and 4 bases, in that order; junction bases with no gene match: 5. The CDR3 reads CASSLERGGRYNEQFF. DNA of the CDR3: TGTGCCAGCAGCTTAGAGCGCGGGGGGCGGTACAATGAGCAGTTCTTC.

The chain couples TRBV25-1 to TRBJ2-1; 10 positions agree with TRBD1. Germline V gives CDR1 MGHDK, CDR2 SYGVNS. Trimming at V came to 2 bases and at J to 8 bases, leaving 9 bases not matched to a gene. CDR3 size: 16 residues. The CDR3 protein is CASSEAGTGVDHEQFF. In DNA form, the CDR3 reads TGTGCCAGCAGTGAAGCAGGGACAGGGGTGGACCATGAGCAGTTCTTC.

This rearrangement joins TRBV28 to TRBJ1-4; TRBD1 might be the D (6 bases). The germline gives CDR1 MDHEN, CDR2 SYDVKM. CDR3 size: 15 residues. V was cut by 7 bases and J by 6 bases, with 18 bases left in between. This CDR3 is CASTQLSQGHEKLFF. The CDR3 DNA sequence: TGTGCCAGCACTCAACTCTCACAGGGCCATGAAAAACTGTTTTTT.

This clone was detected a few times. The chain joins TRBV5-1 to TRBJ2-7, with a weak D call TRBD2 (6 bases). This CDR3 comprises 14 residues. Looked up from germline, CDR1 is SGHRS and CDR2 is YFSETQ. V lost 0 bases, J lost 6 bases, and 13 bases lay in between. The CDR3 loop is CASSLDREYGEQYF. CDR3 DNA sequence: TGCGCCAGCAGCTTGGACCGGGAGTACGGCGAGCAGTACTTC.

The rearrangement uses TRBV6-6 and TRBJ1-2; D remains unclear. The V end was cut by 11 bases, the J end by 4 bases, with 17 bases between. The CDR3 is made up of 13 amino acids. Germline lookup yields CDR1 MNHNY and CDR2 SVGAGI (reference sequence). The CDR3 protein is CALSRLIGYGYTF. The DNA of the CDR3 is TGTGCCCTTAGCCGGCTGATAGGCTATGGCTACACCTTC.

V and J are TRBV24-1 and TRBJ2-7, with TRBD1 identical over 8 bases. CDR3 size: 14 residues. Germline-derived CDR1 and CDR2 are KGHDR and SFDVKD. Unmatched junction bases numbered 7, after V lost 5 bases and J lost 5 bases. The CDR3 protein is CATSAEDRANEQYF. DNA for the CDR3: TGTGCCACCAGTGCCGAGGACAGGGCTAACGAGCAGTACTTC.

The chain combines TRBV11-2 with TRBJ1-3, with TRBD1 matching over 8 bases. The ends lost 6 bases at V and 0 bases at J; junction bases unmatched: 10. CDR3 length: 17 amino acids. Germline V gene data show CDR1 as SGHAT and CDR2 as FQNNGV. The CDR3: CASRRPGQGSSGNTIYF. The CDR3 region has the DNA TGTGCCAGCAGAAGGCCCGGACAGGGCAGCTCTGGAAACACCATATATTTT.

The chain recombines TRBV9 with TRBJ1-6, with no clear D. V was shortened by 3 bases and J by 8 bases, with 15 bases between the two germline ends. This CDR3 has 15 residues. Germline CDR1 and CDR2: SGDLS and YYNGEE. The CDR3 here is CASSGAEGGYSPLHF. As DNA, the CDR3 is TGTGCCAGCAGCGGTGCGGAAGGTGGTTATTCACCCCTCCACTTT.